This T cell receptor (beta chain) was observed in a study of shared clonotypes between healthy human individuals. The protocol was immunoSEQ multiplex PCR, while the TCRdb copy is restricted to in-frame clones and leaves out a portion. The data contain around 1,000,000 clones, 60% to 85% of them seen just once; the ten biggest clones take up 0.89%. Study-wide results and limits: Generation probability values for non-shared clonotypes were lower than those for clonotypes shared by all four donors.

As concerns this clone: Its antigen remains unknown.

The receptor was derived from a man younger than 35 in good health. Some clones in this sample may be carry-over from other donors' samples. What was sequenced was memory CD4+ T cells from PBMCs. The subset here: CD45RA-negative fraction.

DNA of the CDR3: TGTGCCAGCAGTCCAGGGACGACTAATGAAAAACTGTTTTTT. It codes for CASSPGTTNEKLFF. This sequence joins TRBV28 and TRBJ1-4; D may be TRBD1 (5 bases). The CDR3 is made up of 14 amino acids. Germline V gene data show CDR1 as MDHEN and CDR2 as SYDVKM. Trimming removed 5 bases at V and 2 bases at J, with 9 bases between.